This TCR beta chain stems from a study of cytomegalovirus exposure and HLA in healthy donors. Primers for the PCR totalled 60 Vbeta and 13 Jbeta. Sequencing was performed with immunoSEQ multiplex PCR; in TCRdb, only in-frame clones are kept and a portion is missing. Here the sample spans roughly 150,000 clones, 76% being singletons. Samples came from healthy bone marrow donors. V shed 5 bases, J shed 1 base, and the junction held 11 bases outside the gene matches. This CDR3 comprises 17 residues. Germline V lookup: CDR1 SGHTA, CDR2 FQGNSA. Sequenced input: PBMCs. The TCR sequence derives from a male donor in good health and CMV-seronegative. The chain combines TRBV7-2 with TRBJ2-4; TRBD2 agrees at 7 bases. The CDR3 spells CASSPRGSVGAKNIQYF. In DNA form, the CDR3 reads TGTGCCAGCAGCCCCCGCGGGAGTGTAGGCGCCAAAAACATTCAGTACTTC.